This TCR beta chain was sequenced in a study of blood T cell repertoires in COVID-19. Study summary: From the United States, Italy and Spain came samples of acute and convalescent COVID-19. The cDNA or gDNA used as material had been derived from T cells, B-cell-depleted T cells, or PBMCs.

V was clipped by 5 bases and J by 10 bases; unmatched bases: 9. There are 14 residues in the CDR3. Germline V gene data show CDR1 as SGHTS and CDR2 as YDEGEE. In the original workflow: Amplification from reference gene primers served as the basis for estimated nucleated cell counts. Clones were sequenced by immunoSEQ multiplex PCR, and TCRdb holds only the in-frame ones, with some missing. The D gene and trimming were derived from the DNA, and the V and J assignments and clone size from that table. The repertoire includes 25,000 to 30,000 clones, about 88% of them detected once, and 8.4% sits in the top ten.

The TCR comes from a man in his 70s with active or convalescent COVID-19. The chain joins TRBV5-8 to TRBJ1-4; 9 bases are shared with TRBD1. Material: peripheral blood. In DNA form, the CDR3 reads TGTGCCAGCAGAGTTACAGGGGGCCGGGGAAAACTGTTTTTT. It encodes CASRVTGGRGKLFF.